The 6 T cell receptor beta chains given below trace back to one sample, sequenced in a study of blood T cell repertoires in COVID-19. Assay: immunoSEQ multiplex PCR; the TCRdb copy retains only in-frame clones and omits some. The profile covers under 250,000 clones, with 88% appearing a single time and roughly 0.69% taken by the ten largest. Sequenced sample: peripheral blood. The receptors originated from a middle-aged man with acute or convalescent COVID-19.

CDR3 DNA: TGTGCCAGTACCCCTACTAGCGGGGGGTCTGGAGATACGCAGTATTTT. This translates into CASTPTSGGSGDTQYF. V usage is TRBV19 and J usage is TRBJ2-3; 12 bases agree with TRBD2. Germline V gene sequence: CDR1 LNHDA, CDR2 SQIVND (reference sequence). The CDR3 runs 16 residues. The ends lost 7 bases at V and 5 bases at J; junction bases unmatched: 10.

The CDR3 bases are TGTGCCAGCAGCTCGTCGAGCTACAGGGATAGCACAGATACGCAGTATTTT. It encodes CASSSSSYRDSTDTQYF. This chain connects TRBV5-8 to TRBJ2-3; weak D call: TRBD1 (6 bases). The ends were cut back, 3 bases at V and 0 bases at J, with 17 bases in the middle. Germline lookup yields CDR1 SGHTS and CDR2 YDEGEE. The CDR3 is made up of 17 amino acids.

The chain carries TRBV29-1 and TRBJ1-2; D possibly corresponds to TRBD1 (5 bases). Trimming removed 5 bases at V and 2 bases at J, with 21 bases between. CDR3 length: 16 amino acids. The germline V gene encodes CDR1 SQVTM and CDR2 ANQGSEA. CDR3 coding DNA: TGCAGCGTTTCCACAGGAGTCACCACAACGAACTATGGCTACACCTTC. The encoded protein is CSVSTGVTTTNYGYTF. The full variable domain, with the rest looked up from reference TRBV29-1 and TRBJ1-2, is SAVISQKPSRDICQRGTSLTIQCQVDSQVTMMFWYRQQPGQSLTLIATANQGSEATYESGFVIDKFPISRPNLTFSTLTVSNMSPEDSSIYLCSVSTGVTTTNYGYTFGSGTRLTVV.

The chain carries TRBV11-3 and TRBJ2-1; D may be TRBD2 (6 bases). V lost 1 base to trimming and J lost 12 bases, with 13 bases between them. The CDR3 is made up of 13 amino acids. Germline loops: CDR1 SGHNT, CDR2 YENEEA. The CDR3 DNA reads TGTGCCAGCAGCTTAGGAGCTGGGCGGGGGCAGTTCTTC. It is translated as CASSLGAGRGQFF.

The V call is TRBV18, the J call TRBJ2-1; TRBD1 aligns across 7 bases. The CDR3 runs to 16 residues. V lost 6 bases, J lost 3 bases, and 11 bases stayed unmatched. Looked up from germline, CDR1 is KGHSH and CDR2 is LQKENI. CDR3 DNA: TGTGCCAGCTCGCAAAACAGGGGCAAGGGCTACAATGAGCAGTTCTTC. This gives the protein CASSQNRGKGYNEQFF. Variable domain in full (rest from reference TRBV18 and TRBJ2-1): NAGVMQNPRHLVRRRGQEARLRCSPMKGHSHVYWYRQLPEEGLKFMVYLQKENIIDESGMPKERFSAEFPKEGPSILRIQQVVRGDSAAYFCASSQNRGKGYNEQFFGPGTRLTVL.

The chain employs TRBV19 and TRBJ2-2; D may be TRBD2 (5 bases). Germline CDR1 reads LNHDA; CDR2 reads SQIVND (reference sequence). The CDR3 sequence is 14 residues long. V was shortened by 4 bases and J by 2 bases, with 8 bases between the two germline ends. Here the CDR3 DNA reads TGTGCCAGTAGTACAACTAGAAACACCGGGGAGCTGTTTTTT. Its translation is CASSTTRNTGELFF.